These 8 T cell receptor beta chains were sequenced from one sample in a study of T cells in Graves' hyperthyroidism and ophthalmopathy. TCR beta CDR3 regions were amplified from RNA transcripts. Using the HTBI primer set, a first-round RT-PCR was run on the TCR CDR3. A single record per CDR3 protein comes from TCRdb applying MiXCR to the multiplex PCR reads. In the table there are about 640,000 distinct CDR3 sequences, less than 25% of which are singletons. Material: blood. These receptors were taken from a man in his thirties or forties with Graves' ophthalmopathy.

The gene calls are TRBV6-1 and TRBJ1-5; the D gene is possibly TRBD1 (6 bases). The V end was cut by 2 bases, the J end by 7 bases, with 15 bases between. Germline V CDR1 and CDR2: MNHNS, SASEGT. This CDR3 is built from 15 residues. CDR3 in DNA: TGTGCCAGCAGTGAATTGCCAGGGGAACGACAGCCCCAGCATTTT. Its protein is CASSELPGERQPQHF.

V is TRBV7-3 and J is TRBJ2-2; TRBD2 is a possible D gene (5 bases). The CDR3 covers 14 residues. The germline V and J ends were trimmed by 3 bases and 5 bases, with 10 bases remaining between them. Germline V gene data show CDR1 as SGHTA and CDR2 as FQGTGA. In DNA, the CDR3 is TGTGCCAGCAGCTTTCCACGGGGTACCGGGGAGCTGTTTTTT. Residues: CASSFPRGTGELFF.

This clonotype has only a few counts. The V call is TRBV5-6, the J call TRBJ2-3; 7 nucleotides agree with TRBD2. V shed 4 bases and J 2 bases; nucleotides not matched to a gene: 16. The CDR3 covers 18 residues. CDR1 and CDR2 (germline): SGHDT, YYEEEE. The CDR3 is CASSRKDASGGITDTQYF. CDR3 DNA: TGTGCCAGCAGCCGGAAGGACGCTAGCGGAGGGATCACAGATACGCAGTATTTT.

V is TRBV7-2 and J is TRBJ1-3, with 7 bases matching TRBD1. J was trimmed by 0 bases and V by 1 base; bases with no gene match: 3. Germline CDR1 and CDR2: SGHTA and FQGNSA. CDR3 length: 16 amino acids. The CDR3: CASSLGAGGSGNTIYF. The DNA for the CDR3 is TGTGCCAGCAGCTTAGGGGCAGGGGGCTCTGGAAACACCATATATTTT.

This clonotype was detected only a few times. CDR3 sequence reads: CASMAGEWVNEQFF. CDR3 in DNA: TGTGCCAGCATGGCAGGCGAATGGGTCAATGAGCAGTTCTTC. The rearrangement joins TRBV28 to TRBJ2-1; the D is unclear. V lost 7 bases and J lost 6, with 16 bases in between. From germline, CDR1 is MDHEN and CDR2 SYDVKM. There are 14 residues in the CDR3.

The V call is TRBV10-3, the J call TRBJ1-5; weak D call: TRBD1 (5 bases). This CDR3 spans 14 amino acids. V gave up 2 bases and J gave up 3 bases, with 8 bases separating them. Germline values: CDR1 ENHRY, CDR2 SYGVKD. CDR3 amino acids: CAISEGTANQPQHF. CDR3 nucleotides: TGTGCCATCAGTGAGGGGACGGCCAATCAGCCCCAGCATTTT.

V gene TRBV7-8 combines with J gene TRBJ1-5; D call uncertain. Germline CDR1 and CDR2: SGHVS and FQNEAQ. Between the trimmed V and J ends, which lost 2 bases and 0 bases, there was a span of 11 bases. This CDR3 region has 16 residues. The CDR3, as DNA: TGTGCCAGCAGCTTAATCGGGAAAATTAGCAATCAGCCCCAGCATTTT. Translating it yields CASSLIGKISNQPQHF.

The chain couples TRBV5-4 to TRBJ2-2, with 7 bases identical to TRBD1. V lost 2 bases to trimming and J lost 5 bases; unmatched junction nucleotides: 9. This CDR3 spans 16 amino acids. Germline-derived CDR1 and CDR2 are SGHNT and YYREEE (reference sequence). CDR3 region: CASSLSKQGRTGELFF. The CDR3 nucleotides read TGTGCCAGCAGCTTAAGCAAACAGGGGCGGACCGGGGAGCTGTTTTTT.